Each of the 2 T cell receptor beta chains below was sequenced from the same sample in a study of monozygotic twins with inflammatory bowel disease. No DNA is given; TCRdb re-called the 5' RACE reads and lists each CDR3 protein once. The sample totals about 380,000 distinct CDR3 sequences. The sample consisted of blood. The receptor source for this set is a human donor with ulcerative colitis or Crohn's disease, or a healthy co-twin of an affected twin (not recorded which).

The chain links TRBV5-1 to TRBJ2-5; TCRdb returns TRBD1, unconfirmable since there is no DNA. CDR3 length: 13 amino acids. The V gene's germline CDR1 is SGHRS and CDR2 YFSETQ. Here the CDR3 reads CAGSQDSAETQYF.

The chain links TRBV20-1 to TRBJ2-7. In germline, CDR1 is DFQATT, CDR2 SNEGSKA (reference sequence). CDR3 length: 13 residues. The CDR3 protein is CSAPRQGNYEQYF.